Below are 17 T cell receptor beta chains sequenced from a single sample in a study of blood T cell repertoires in COVID-19. Some clones are missing from TCRdb's copy, which holds only in-frame ones; the method was immunoSEQ multiplex PCR. The table records more than 30,000 clones, around 87% of them present only once. Sequencing input: peripheral blood. The origin of the receptors is a man aged 50-60 years with active or convalescent COVID-19.

This chain uses TRBV30 with TRBJ2-1; D possibly corresponds to TRBD2 (5 bases). The CDR3 length is 15 residues. V dropped 0 bases and J dropped 0 bases, with 9 bases sitting between them. Germline assignment: CDR1 GTSNPN and CDR2 SVGIG (reference sequence). The CDR3 spells CAWSVGLSSYNEQFF. The CDR3 DNA is TGTGCCTGGAGTGTCGGACTCAGCTCCTACAATGAGCAGTTCTTC.

The rearrangement joins TRBV7-2 to TRBJ1-1, with a weak D call TRBD1 (6 bases). With 3 bases removed from V and 4 bases from J, the gap between germline ends came to 12 bases. Germline V gives CDR1 SGHTA, CDR2 FQGNSA. The CDR3 length is 14 residues. This CDR3 reads CASSFSGGGTEAFF. CDR3 nucleotide sequence: TGTGCCAGCAGCTTCTCGGGGGGCGGCACTGAAGCTTTCTTT.

V and J are TRBV7-6 and TRBJ1-3; D not resolved. This CDR3 has 16 residues. Between the trimmed V and J ends, which lost 1 base and 0 bases, there was a span of 10 bases. Germline loops: CDR1 SGHVS, CDR2 FNYEAQ. CDR3 sequence: CASSLGELSSGNTIYF. CDR3 DNA: TGTGCCAGCAGCTTAGGGGAGCTGAGCTCTGGAAACACCATATATTTT.

The chain uses TRBV7-9 and TRBJ1-5; 9 nucleotides line up with TRBD1. Losses at the gene ends were 0 bases for V and 1 base for J; bases not matched to a gene: 7. The CDR3 is made up of 18 amino acids. The germline CDR1 and CDR2 sequences are SEHNR and FQNEAQ (reference sequence). Written as DNA, the CDR3 is TGTGCCAGCAGCTTAGCCCTTGGGACAGGGAGGAGCAATCAGCCCCAGCATTTT. Protein product: CASSLALGTGRSNQPQHF.

This sequence joins TRBV5-4 and TRBJ2-1, with TRBD2 matching over 8 bases. Unmatched junction bases numbered 4, after V lost 4 bases and J lost 4 bases. Germline-derived CDR1 and CDR2 are SGHNT and YYREEE (reference sequence). The CDR3 extends over 14 amino acids. For the CDR3, the DNA is TGTGCCAGCAGCCTTAGCGGGATTTACAATGAGCAGTTCTTC. This translates into CASSLSGIYNEQFF.

This sequence joins TRBV5-6 and TRBJ1-2; a weak D match, TRBD1 (5 bases). The V gene's germline CDR1 is SGHDT and CDR2 YYEEEE. Trimming left V 4 bases short and J 1 base short, with 17 bases between. The length of the CDR3 is 16 residues. This CDR3 reads CASSPQGGEGNYGYTF. The DNA for the CDR3 is TGTGCCAGCAGCCCCCAGGGTGGGGAAGGTAACTATGGCTACACCTTC.

This sequence joins TRBV7-6 and TRBJ2-7; D ambiguous. The CDR3 is 14 amino acids. The germline V gene encodes CDR1 SGHVS and CDR2 FNYEAQ. Between the trimmed V and J ends, which lost 2 bases and 4 bases, there was a span of 12 bases. The CDR3 sequence is CASSLSGPRYEQYF. As DNA, the CDR3 is TGTGCCAGCAGCTTAAGTGGTCCCAGGTACGAGCAGTACTTC.

V gene TRBV6-5 combines with J gene TRBJ2-5, with TRBD2 matching over 8 bases. V lost 5 bases, J lost 2 bases, and 7 bases stayed unmatched. CDR1 MNHEY and CDR2 SVGAGI come from the germline V gene. The CDR3 is 15 amino acids. The CDR3 sequence: CASSPAGELQETQYF. The DNA for the CDR3 is TGTGCCAGCAGTCCAGCGGGAGAGTTGCAAGAGACCCAGTACTTC.

The rearrangement joins TRBV23-1 to TRBJ1-2; 7 nucleotides line up with TRBD1. TRBV23-1 qualifies as an ORF whose function is uncertain. Trimming removed 8 bases from V and 5 bases from J; junction bases left unmatched: 11. The CDR3 consists of 14 residues. The CDR3 bases are TGCGCCAGCGGACGGAAACAGGGGCTTTATGGCTACACCTTC. Its protein is CASGRKQGLYGYTF.

The chain combines TRBV19 with TRBJ1-5, with a possible D match to TRBD1 (5 bases). The germline V gene encodes CDR1 LNHDA and CDR2 SQIVND (reference sequence). The CDR3 is 15 amino acids. Trimming left V 6 bases short and J 0 bases short, with 12 bases between. The CDR3 DNA follows: TGTGCCAGTAGGGGAGGGGAGCTTAGCAATCAGCCCCAGCATTTT. Amino acids: CASRGGELSNQPQHF. Combining the CDR3 with reference TRBV19 and TRBJ1-5 gives the whole variable domain DGGITQSPKYLFRKEGQNVTLSCEQNLNHDAMYWYRQDPGQGLRLIYYSQIVNDFQKGDIAEGYSVSREKKESFPLTVTSAQKNPTAFYLCASRGGELSNQPQHFGDGTRLSIL.

In the case of this clone: The same CDR3 arises from other DNA sequences in this sample as well. This sequence joins TRBV7-3 and TRBJ1-1; D gene uncertain. This CDR3 spans 14 amino acids. Trimming removed 2 bases from V and 1 base from J, with 8 bases in between. Per germline, CDR1 SGHTA and CDR2 FQGTGA. The CDR3 sequence: CASSLGLGNTEAFF. The DNA of the CDR3 is TGTGCCAGCAGCTTAGGGCTTGGGAACACTGAAGCTTTCTTT.

This chain uses TRBV7-3 with TRBJ2-2; tentative D call: TRBD1 (5 bases). The CDR3 runs 16 residues. Trimming took off 0 bases at V and 9 bases at J, with 17 bases between the two ends. The germline V gene encodes CDR1 SGHTA and CDR2 FQGTGA. CDR3 in DNA: TGTGCCAGCAGCTTAACGGCTAGGGGTATAGGCCGGGAGCTGTTTTTT. It encodes CASSLTARGIGRELFF.

CDR3 loop: CASSLRRGNYEQYF. CDR3 nucleotides: TGTGCCAGCAGTTTACGTCGGGGGAACTACGAGCAGTACTTC. The chain links TRBV27 to TRBJ2-7; perhaps TRBD2 as D (6 bases). Germline loops: CDR1 MNHEY, CDR2 SMNVEV (reference sequence). The CDR3 is 14 amino acids. Trimming cost V 2 bases and J 3 bases, with 11 bases left between them.

The rearrangement links TRBV18 to TRBJ1-6; D unclear. Germline V gene lookup returns CDR1 KGHSH and CDR2 LQKENI. V was trimmed by 3 bases and J by 5 bases, leaving 11 bases between them. This CDR3 region has 15 residues. The CDR3, as DNA: TGTGCCAGCTCACCCGGACTGTCGAATAATTCACCCCTCCACTTT. It codes for CASSPGLSNNSPLHF.

The rearrangement links TRBV4-2 to TRBJ2-5; TRBD2 agrees at 11 bases. Germline loops: CDR1 LGHNA, CDR2 YNFKEQ. Unmatched junction bases numbered 0, after V lost 1 base and J lost 2 bases. The CDR3 has 15 amino acids. CDR3 loop: CASSQGLAGQETQYF. Here the CDR3 DNA reads TGTGCCAGCAGCCAAGGACTAGCGGGGCAAGAGACCCAGTACTTC.

The chain joins TRBV14 to TRBJ1-2; the match to TRBD1 covers 9 bases. The CDR3 totals 15 residues. J gave up 7 bases and V 4 bases, and 10 bases lay outside the gene matches. Germline lookup yields CDR1 SGHDN and CDR2 FVKESK. This CDR3 reads CASSPSGQGFVGYTF. The CDR3 bases are TGTGCCAGCAGCCCGAGTGGACAGGGGTTTGTTGGCTACACCTTC.

With regard to this clone: Compared with germline, one end of the junction differs, possibly owing to a read error. The chain is built from TRBV7-9 and TRBJ2-3, with TRBD2 identical over 12 bases. Germline values: CDR1 SEHNR, CDR2 FQNEAQ (reference sequence). The CDR3 loop spans 12 amino acids. CDR3 protein: CASSPLAGGGFF. For the CDR3, the DNA is TGTGCCAGCAGCCCGCTAGCGGGGGGGGGCTTTTTT.